This T cell receptor (beta chain) was found in a study of cytomegalovirus exposure and HLA in healthy donors. Overall study: An early data release held 80 million or so unique TCRs from HLA-typed donors. Study-wide results and caveats: At a 0.05 false discovery rate, a later analysis found some 18,000 TCR beta sequences to be associated with HLA alleles. It was shown in a later analysis that HLA-associated TCR beta chains were more clonally expanded than other, equally common chains. According to the study, about 180 TCR beta chains were cytomegalovirus-associated.

This CDR3 has 16 residues. Trimming cost V 3 bases and J 0 bases, with 15 bases left between them. CDR1 SGHRS and CDR2 YFSETQ come from the germline V gene. This clone has just a few counts. The antigen is undetermined. PCR amplification relied on 60 Vbeta primers (plus 13 Jbeta primers). Profiled with immunoSEQ multiplex PCR; TCRdb holds only in-frame clones, not every one. The table records 200,000 or so clones, 75% to 85% of them present only once. The rearrangement links TRBV5-1 to TRBJ2-5; possibly TRBD2 for D (7 bases). The receptor was isolated from a male donor in good health and CMV-seropositive. The sequencing sample was made of PBMCs. CDR3 residues: CASSSPSGGYQETQYF. The CDR3 DNA reads TGCGCCAGCAGCTCCCCTTCGGGGGGCTACCAAGAGACCCAGTACTTC. Combining the CDR3 with reference TRBV5-1 and TRBJ2-5 gives the whole variable domain KAGVTQTPRYLIKTRGQQVTLSCSPISGHRSVSWYQQTPGQGLQFLFEYFSETQRNKGNFPGRFSGRQFSNSRSEMNVSTLELGDSALYLCASSSPSGGYQETQYFGPGTRLLVL.